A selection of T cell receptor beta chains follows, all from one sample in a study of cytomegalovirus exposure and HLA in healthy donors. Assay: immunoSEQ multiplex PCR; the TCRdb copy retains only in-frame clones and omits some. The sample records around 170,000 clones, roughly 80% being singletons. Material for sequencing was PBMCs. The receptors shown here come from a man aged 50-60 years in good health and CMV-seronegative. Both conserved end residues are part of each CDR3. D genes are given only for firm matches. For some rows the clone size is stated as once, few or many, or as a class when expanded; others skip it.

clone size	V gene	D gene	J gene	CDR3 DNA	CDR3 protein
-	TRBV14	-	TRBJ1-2	TGTGCCAGCAGCGCCGGTGGCCGGGGGGGCTACACCTTC	CASSAGGRGGYTF
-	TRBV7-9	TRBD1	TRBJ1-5	TGTGCCAGCAGCTTAAGTCCGGGACAGGGTCAGCCCCAGCATTTT	CASSLSPGQGQPQHF
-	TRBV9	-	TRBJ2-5	TGTGCCAGCAGCGTCGGGGGAGAAGAGACCCAGTACTTC	CASSVGGEETQYF
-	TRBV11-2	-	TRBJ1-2	TGTGCCAGCAGCGGTCGTAGAACCAACTATGGCTACACCTTC	CASSGRRTNYGYTF
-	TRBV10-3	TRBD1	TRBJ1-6	TGTGCCATCAGTGAGACAGGGGGCAATTCACCCCTCCACTTT	CAISETGGNSPLHF
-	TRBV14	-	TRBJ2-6	TGTGCCAGCAGCCAAGAAGGAGGGACCGGGGCCAACGTCCTGACTTTC	CASSQEGGTGANVLTF
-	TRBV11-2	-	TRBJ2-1	TGTGCCAGCAGCTTAGTCCAGGACAGCAACAATGAGCAGTTCTTC	CASSLVQDSNNEQFF
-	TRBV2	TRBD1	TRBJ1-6	TGTGCCAGCAGTCGAGGGACAGAGAATTCACCCCTCCACTTT	CASSRGTENSPLHF
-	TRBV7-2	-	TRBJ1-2	TGTGCCAGCAGCTCACAGGGATTTGGTTATGGCTACGCCTTC	CASSSQGFGYGYAF
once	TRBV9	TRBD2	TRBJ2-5	TGTGCCAGCAGCGTAGGTGGTAGCGGGGAGACCCAGTACTTC	CASSVGGSGETQYF
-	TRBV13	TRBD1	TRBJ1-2	TGTGCCAGCAGCTTAAATACAGGGGATGGCTACACCTTC	CASSLNTGDGYTF
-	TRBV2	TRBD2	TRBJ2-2	TGTGCCAGCAGTGAGGGACTACGGCCGAACACCGGGGAGCTGTTTTTT	CASSEGLRPNTGELFF
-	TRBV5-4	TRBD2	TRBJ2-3	TGTGCCAGCAGCTACGGACTAGCGGGGACAGGAGATACGCAGTATTTT	CASSYGLAGTGDTQYF
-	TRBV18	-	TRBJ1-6	TGTGCCAGCTCAGACAGAAATTCACCCCTCCACTTT	CASSDRNSPLHF
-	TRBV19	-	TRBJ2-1	TGTGCCAGTAGTAGGACAGCCAGCTCCTACAATGAGCAGTTCTTC	CASSRTASSYNEQFF
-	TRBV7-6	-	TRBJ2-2	TGTGCCAGCAGCGCCCCACTAAGGGAGCTGTTTTTT	CASSAPLRELFF
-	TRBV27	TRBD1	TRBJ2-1	TGTGCCAGCAGTTTTCTAACAGGGGGGTACAATGAGCAGTTCTTC	CASSFLTGGYNEQFF
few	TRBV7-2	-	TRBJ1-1	TGTGCCAGCAGCTTTGGGGGGGGGAACACTGAAGCTTTCTTT	CASSFGGGNTEAFF
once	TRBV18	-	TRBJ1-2	TGTGCCAGCTCCTGGGCAGTACCTAACTATGGCTACACCTTC	CASSWAVPNYGYTF
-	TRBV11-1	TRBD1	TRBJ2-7	TGTGCCAGCAGCTTACCCTTTTCCAGGGGGAGCTACGAGCAGTACTTC	CASSLPFSRGSYEQYF
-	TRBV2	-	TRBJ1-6	TGTGCCAGCAGTGATCAGGGCCCCCATTCACCCCTCCACTTT	CASSDQGPHSPLHF
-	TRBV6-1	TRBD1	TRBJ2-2	TGTGCCAGCAGTGCCTCCGGGACAGGCAACCGGGGGGAGCTGTTTTTT	CASSASGTGNRGELFF
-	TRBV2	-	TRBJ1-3	TGTGCCAGCAAATTACAGGTCGAAGGAAACACCATATATTTT	CASKLQVEGNTIYF
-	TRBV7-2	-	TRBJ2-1	TGTGCCAGCAGCTTAGCTTTTGGGGAGAGGGCTTGGCTCTTC	CASSLAFGERAWLF
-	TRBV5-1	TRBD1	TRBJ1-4	TGCGCCAGCAGCTTGGAAGGGGGCGGGTATGAAAAACTGTTTTTT	CASSLEGGGYEKLFF
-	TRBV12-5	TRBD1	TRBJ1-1	TGTGCTAGTGGTTTGGTACTAAGACAGGGGGACCCTGAAGCTTTCTTT	CASGLVLRQGDPEAFF
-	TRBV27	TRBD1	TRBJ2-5	TGTGCCAGCAGTTTATCGACTAAGGGGACAGGGCAAGAGACCCAGTACTTC	CASSLSTKGTGQETQYF
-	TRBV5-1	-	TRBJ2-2	TGCGCCAGCAGCTCCGGGACACGATACACCGGGGAGCTGTTTTTT	CASSSGTRYTGELFF
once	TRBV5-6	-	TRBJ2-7	TGTGCCAGCAGCTCCCGGGCAGGGATGGGGTACAAGCAGTACTTC	CASSSRAGMGYKQYF
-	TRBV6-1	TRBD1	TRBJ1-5	TGTGCCGGGGATAAGGGGACAGGTTTAAATCAGCCCCAGCATTTT	CAGDKGTGLNQPQHF
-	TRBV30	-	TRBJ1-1	TGTGCCTGGAGTGTCCGTTCCGGAGCTTTCTTT	CAWSVRSGAFF
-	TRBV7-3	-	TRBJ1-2	TGTGCCAGCAGCCAAGACGGGGGAGGCGGCTACACCTTC	CASSQDGGGGYTF
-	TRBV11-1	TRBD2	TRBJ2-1	TGTGCCAGCAGCCCCTCTAGCGGGGTAAATGAGCAGTTCTTC	CASSPSSGVNEQFF
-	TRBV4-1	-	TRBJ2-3	TGCGCCAGCAGCCCCGGACTAAACTCCCGCGGGGATACGCAGTATTTT	CASSPGLNSRGDTQYF
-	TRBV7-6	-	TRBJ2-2	TGTGCCAGCAGCTTAGAGACTAGTAACAGGGGAACCGCCGGGGAGCTGTTTTTT	CASSLETSNRGTAGELFF
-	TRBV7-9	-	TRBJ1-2	TGTGCCAGCAGCCCCCCAGGGGACTATGGCTACACCTTC	CASSPPGDYGYTF
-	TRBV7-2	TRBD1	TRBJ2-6	TGTGCCAGCAGCTTTGGGGACAGGACCAACGTCCTGACTTTC	CASSFGDRTNVLTF
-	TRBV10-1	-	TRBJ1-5	TGCGCCAGCAGTGTCCCCGGCGGACAAAATCAGCCCCAGCATTTT	CASSVPGGQNQPQHF
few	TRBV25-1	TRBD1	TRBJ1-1	TGTGCCAGCAGCCAGCTGGGTGGACAGGGGGCGTCCACTGAAGCTTTCTTT	CASSQLGGQGASTEAFF
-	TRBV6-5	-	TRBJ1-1	TGTGCCAGCAGTTACTCGATAGCGGGGAACACTGAAGCTTTCTTT	CASSYSIAGNTEAFF
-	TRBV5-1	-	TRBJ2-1	TGCGCCAGCAGCTTGGACAGTCCTTACAATGAGCAGTTCTTC	CASSLDSPYNEQFF
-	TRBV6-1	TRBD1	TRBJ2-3	TGTGCCAGCGCGAGGGGGCAAGGGGATACGCAGTATTTT	CASARGQGDTQYF